These T cell receptor beta chains were read from a single sample in a study of T cells expressing NK-cell markers. Reanalyzing the 5' RACE reads, TCRdb keeps one entry per CDR3 protein, without DNA. The repertoire table contains about 550,000 distinct CDR3 sequences. The sequencing sample was made of blood T cells: a sorted CD56 or NKG2C T cell subset, CD4+ or CD8+ T cells, or bulk PBMC T cells (not recorded which). The receptors come from a man younger than 35 in good health. The CDR3 runs from the conserved cysteine through the conserved F or W. Fields, in order: CDR3 length, J gene, V gene, CDR3 protein.

CDR3 length: 14; J gene: TRBJ1-1; V gene: TRBV9; CDR3 protein: CASSVPGQATEAFF
CDR3 length: 13; J gene: TRBJ2-1; V gene: TRBV25-1; CDR3 protein: CASRGDSLNEQFF
CDR3 length: 15; J gene: TRBJ2-1; V gene: TRBV6-1; CDR3 protein: CASTESGRVYNEQFF
CDR3 length: 13; J gene: TRBJ2-2; V gene: TRBV12-5; CDR3 protein: CASGWTDTGELFF
CDR3 length: 14; J gene: TRBJ2-3; V gene: TRBV11-2; CDR3 protein: CASSLVAGPHTQYF
CDR3 length: 16; J gene: TRBJ1-1; V gene: TRBV12-3/TRBV12-4; CDR3 protein: CASSGITGGPNTEAFF
CDR3 length: 16; J gene: TRBJ2-3; V gene: TRBV25-1; CDR3 protein: CASDALTSGHTDTQYF
CDR3 length: 14; J gene: TRBJ2-1; V gene: TRBV5-5; CDR3 protein: CASSLAHRKDEQFF
CDR3 length: 15; J gene: TRBJ2-1; V gene: TRBV28; CDR3 protein: CASSPRLTPYNEQFF
CDR3 length: 16; J gene: TRBJ2-3; V gene: TRBV29-1; CDR3 protein: CSVEGGGAWNIDTQYF
CDR3 length: 16; J gene: TRBJ1-5; V gene: TRBV5-5; CDR3 protein: CASSLVPGQGNQPQHF
CDR3 length: 15; J gene: TRBJ2-1; V gene: TRBV20-1; CDR3 protein: CSAPRGGGVDFEQFF
CDR3 length: 14; J gene: TRBJ2-4; V gene: TRBV15; CDR3 protein: CATSSTGGKNIQYF
CDR3 length: 17; J gene: TRBJ2-1; V gene: TRBV5-6; CDR3 protein: CASSPNPLAGENNEQFF
CDR3 length: 18; J gene: TRBJ2-2; V gene: TRBV10-1; CDR3 protein: CASSESRRTSGSSGELFF
CDR3 length: 13; J gene: TRBJ1-1; V gene: TRBV29-1; CDR3 protein: CSVHSGGAAEAFF
CDR3 length: 16; J gene: TRBJ2-5; V gene: TRBV4-2; CDR3 protein: CASSQDPGQGYETQYF
CDR3 length: 16; J gene: TRBJ2-2; V gene: TRBV7-3; CDR3 protein: CASSLTSGTVGGELFF
CDR3 length: 14; J gene: TRBJ2-3; V gene: TRBV24-1; CDR3 protein: CATSDFVTSYTQYF
CDR3 length: 13; J gene: TRBJ1-5; V gene: TRBV3-1; CDR3 protein: CASSRAVGQPQHF
CDR3 length: 16; J gene: TRBJ2-7; V gene: TRBV7-2; CDR3 protein: CASSLGPRERGYEQYF
CDR3 length: 14; J gene: TRBJ2-3; V gene: TRBV10-3; CDR3 protein: CAITPKQNTDTQYF
CDR3 length: 16; J gene: TRBJ2-7; V gene: TRBV4-3; CDR3 protein: CASSRKFRDRPYEQYF
CDR3 length: 18; J gene: TRBJ2-1; V gene: TRBV19; CDR3 protein: CASSMEAPSPLLHNEQFF
CDR3 length: 12; J gene: TRBJ1-4; V gene: TRBV20-1; CDR3 protein: CSAISPNEKLFF
CDR3 length: 14; J gene: TRBJ1-5; V gene: TRBV28; CDR3 protein: CASRPGRRNQPQHF
CDR3 length: 12; J gene: TRBJ2-3; V gene: TRBV12-3/TRBV12-4; CDR3 protein: CASRLFTDTQYF
CDR3 length: 16; J gene: TRBJ1-1; V gene: TRBV29-1; CDR3 protein: CSVFGGTGNLNTEAFF
CDR3 length: 20; J gene: TRBJ1-6; V gene: TRBV21-1; CDR3 protein: CASSNRPGGNPSSYNSPLHF
CDR3 length: 14; J gene: TRBJ2-1; V gene: TRBV20-1; CDR3 protein: CSARDLKLAGLEFF
CDR3 length: 14; J gene: TRBJ2-7; V gene: TRBV20-1; CDR3 protein: CSALSGGEVYEQYF
CDR3 length: 14; J gene: TRBJ1-1; V gene: TRBV4-3; CDR3 protein: CASSQDERDTEAFF
CDR3 length: 13; J gene: TRBJ2-7; V gene: TRBV15; CDR3 protein: CATSRDPTGEQYF
CDR3 length: 14; J gene: TRBJ2-7; V gene: TRBV5-6; CDR3 protein: CASSLATSQDEQYF
CDR3 length: 15; J gene: TRBJ1-1; V gene: TRBV20-1; CDR3 protein: CSARDQELWRAEAFF
CDR3 length: 15; J gene: TRBJ2-5; V gene: TRBV5-5; CDR3 protein: CASSLSGVVVETQYF
CDR3 length: 15; J gene: TRBJ2-5; V gene: TRBV7-9; CDR3 protein: CASSLDISGEETQYF
CDR3 length: 15; J gene: TRBJ1-4; V gene: TRBV15; CDR3 protein: CATSSLSGGEEKLFF
CDR3 length: 17; J gene: TRBJ2-2; V gene: TRBV3-1; CDR3 protein: CASSDRSITSNTGELFF
CDR3 length: 13; J gene: TRBJ1-1; V gene: TRBV29-1; CDR3 protein: CSVHGRQGSEAFF
CDR3 length: 13; J gene: TRBJ2-7; V gene: TRBV18; CDR3 protein: CASSPLSVGGEYF
CDR3 length: 14; J gene: TRBJ2-7; V gene: TRBV28; CDR3 protein: CASSWDRSSYEQYF
CDR3 length: 16; J gene: TRBJ2-1; V gene: TRBV29-1; CDR3 protein: CSVVWFGGAGLNEQFF
CDR3 length: 13; J gene: TRBJ2-1; V gene: TRBV12-3/TRBV12-4; CDR3 protein: CASMRLGVSEQFF
CDR3 length: 12; J gene: TRBJ1-1; V gene: TRBV6-2/TRBV6-3; CDR3 protein: CASLDQLDNGFF
CDR3 length: 14; J gene: TRBJ2-7; V gene: TRBV7-9; CDR3 protein: CASSETSGDWEQYF